This T cell receptor beta chain is drawn from a study of T cell changes during pregnancy in multiple sclerosis. The CDR3 covers 11 residues. The V end was cut by 5 bases, the J end by 7 bases, with 11 bases between. Germline V gene data show CDR1 as DFQATT and CDR2 as SNEGSKA (reference sequence). TCRdb keeps only in-frame clones here, not all; method: immunoSEQ multiplex PCR. The sample includes 30,000 to 50,000 clones, about 90% of them seen just once. This specimen was CD4+ T cells from peripheral blood mononuclear cells, taken in the third trimester of pregnancy. The rearrangement uses TRBV20-1 and TRBJ1-2; a possible D gene is TRBD1 (5 bases). The sequence came from a female donor in good health, enrolled as a control in a pregnancy study. CDR3 in amino acids: CSASTELGYTF. The CDR3 DNA reads as TGCAGTGCTTCGACAGAGCTTGGCTACACCTTC.